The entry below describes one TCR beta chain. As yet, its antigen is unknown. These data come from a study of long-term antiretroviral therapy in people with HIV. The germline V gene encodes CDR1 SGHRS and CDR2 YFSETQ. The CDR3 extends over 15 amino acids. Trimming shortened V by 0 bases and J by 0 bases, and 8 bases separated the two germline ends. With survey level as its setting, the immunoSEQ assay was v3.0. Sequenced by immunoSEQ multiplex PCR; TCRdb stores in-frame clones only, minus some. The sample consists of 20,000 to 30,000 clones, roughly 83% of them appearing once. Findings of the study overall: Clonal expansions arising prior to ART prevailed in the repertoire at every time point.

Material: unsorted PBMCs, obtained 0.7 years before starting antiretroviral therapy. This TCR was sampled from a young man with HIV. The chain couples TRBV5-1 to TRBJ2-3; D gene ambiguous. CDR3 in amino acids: CASSLDGTSTDTQYF. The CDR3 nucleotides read TGCGCCAGCAGCTTGGACGGAACTAGCACAGATACGCAGTATTTT.